The clone carrying this T cell receptor (beta chain) was seen at least ten times. This sample is part of a study of T-cell reconstitution after alpha-beta-depleted transplantation in children. CDR3 size: 15 residues. CDR1 SGHRS and CDR2 YFSETQ come from the germline V gene. Trimming shortened V by 4 bases and J by 9 bases, and 20 bases separated the two germline ends. During its preparation, the TCRbeta library received unique molecular identifiers. TCRdb fed the PCR reads into MiXCR, producing one record per CDR3 protein. This sample has 190,000 or so distinct CDR3 sequences; approximately 6.8% occur once, and the top ten carry 3% to 3.5%.

The sequence was collected from a human donor who donated a stem cell graft to a child with Wiskott-Aldrich syndrome. V is TRBV5-1 and J is TRBJ2-1; D might be TRBD2 (5 bases). Sequenced material: PBMCs from the stem cell graft donor, taken from the stem cell graft. CDR3 coding DNA: TGCGCCAGCAGCCTCACATTAAGCCTGGGGAGTGAGCAGTTCTTC. Residues: CASSLTLSLGSEQFF.